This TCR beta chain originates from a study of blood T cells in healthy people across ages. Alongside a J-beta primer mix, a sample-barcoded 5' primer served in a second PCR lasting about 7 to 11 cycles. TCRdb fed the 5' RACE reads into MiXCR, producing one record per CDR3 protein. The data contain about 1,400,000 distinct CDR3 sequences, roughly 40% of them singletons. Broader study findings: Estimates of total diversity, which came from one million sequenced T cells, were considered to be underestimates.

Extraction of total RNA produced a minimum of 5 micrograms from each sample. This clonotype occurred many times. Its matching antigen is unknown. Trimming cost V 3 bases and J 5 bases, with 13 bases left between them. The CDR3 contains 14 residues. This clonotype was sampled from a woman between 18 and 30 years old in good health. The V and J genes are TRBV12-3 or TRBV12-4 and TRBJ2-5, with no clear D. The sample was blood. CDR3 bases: TGTGCCAGCAGTTTCCCGTCGGTGATTGAGACCCAGTACTTC. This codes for CASSFPSVIETQYF.